This T cell receptor beta chain was captured in a study of blood T cell repertoires in COVID-19. The CDR3 is 17 amino acids. Germline CDR1 reads LGHNA; CDR2 reads YNFKEQ. V lost 0 bases, J lost 4 bases, and 11 bases stayed unmatched. Data came from immunoSEQ multiplex PCR; TCRdb stores just in-frame clones and leaves some out. The sample includes under 30,000 clones, approximately 84% of them seen just once. The J gene is TRBJ1-2, the V gene TRBV4-2; 7 bases fit TRBD1. This receptor was taken from a man older than 75 with active COVID-19. What was sequenced was peripheral blood. The CDR3 spells CASSQEVTRGLGYGYTF. The CDR3 DNA sequence: TGTGCCAGCAGCCAAGAGGTTACGAGGGGGCTGGGCTATGGCTACACCTTC.